This T cell receptor beta chain was obtained from a study of shared clonotypes between healthy human individuals. At the level of the study: CD8 memory received one plate per donor, CD8 naive two, CD4 memory three and CD4 naive three.

There are 11 residues in the CDR3. Deletions cut 5 bases from V and 3 bases from J, with 5 bases between. CDR1 MNHNY and CDR2 SVGAGI come from the germline V gene (reference sequence). Measured with immunoSEQ multiplex PCR; TCRdb has only the in-frame clones, and not every one. The repertoire has around 510,000 clones, about 96% of them found once; the top ten carry about 0.067%. This clone was picked up one time. This TCR derives from a woman in her 30s in good health. The sequenced material came from naive CD4+ T cells sorted from blood. The sample's subset: CD45RA+ positively selected. V usage is TRBV6-6 and J usage is TRBJ2-7; D is unresolved. CDR3: CASSHNYEQYF. Here the CDR3 DNA reads TGTGCCAGCAGTCATAACTACGAGCAGTACTTC.